This T cell receptor (beta chain) comes out of a study of T cell changes during pregnancy in multiple sclerosis. Repertoires were generated with immunoSEQ multiplex PCR, while TCRdb's copy carries only in-frame clones and drops some. The sample lists about 41,000 clones, nearly 90% occurring once. Specimen: CD4+ T cells from peripheral blood mononuclear cells, collected in the first trimester of pregnancy. The clonotype comes from a female donor with multiple sclerosis, enrolled in a pregnancy study.

The CDR3 sequence is CASSYRTSGSYEQYF. DNA of the CDR3: TGTGCCAGCAGTTACCGGACTAGCGGGAGCTACGAGCAGTACTTC. The chain has TRBV6-6 and TRBJ2-7; TRBD2 matches 13 bases. CDR1 and CDR2 (germline): MNHNY, SVGAGI (reference sequence). V gave up 2 bases and J gave up 3 bases; unmatched junction bases: 1. The CDR3 totals 15 residues.